Listed below are T cell receptor beta chains from one sample, sequenced in a study of circulating CD8 cells and anti-PD-1 response in melanoma. TCRdb fed the reads into MiXCR, producing one record per CDR3 protein. The data show about 1,400 distinct CDR3 sequences, around 8% seen once. The starting material was CD8+ T cells from PBMCs, obtained at baseline or after one month of anti-PD-1 therapy (not recorded which). The origin of the receptors is a human donor with melanoma. Both conserved end residues are part of each CDR3. The order of the fields is clone size, V gene, J gene, D gene, CDR3 protein, CDR3 DNA. A D gene is named only where the DNA matches it firmly. Clone size is stated in some rows and not others, as once, few, many or a class when expanded.

>large|TRBV2|TRBJ2-7|.
CASTPSEQTYEQYF
TGTGCCAGCACCCCTAGTGAGCAGACCTACGAGCAGTACTTC
>medium-sized|TRBV10-2|TRBJ1-1|.
CASSGDSEAFF
TGCGCCAGCAGTGGGGACTCTGAAGCTTTCTTT
>medium-sized|TRBV29-1|TRBJ1-2|.
CSTLDPGGTYGYTF
TGCAGCACATTGGACCCGGGAGGGACTTATGGCTACACCTTC
>medium-sized|TRBV7-2|TRBJ2-3|.
CASSPPARGATDTQYF
TGTGCCAGCAGCCCCCCGGCCAGAGGGGCCACAGATACGCAGTATTTT
>few|TRBV20-1|TRBJ1-1|TRBD1
CSARDLDRRNTEAFF
TGCAGTGCTAGAGACTTGGACAGGAGAAACACTGAAGCTTTCTTT
>few|TRBV29-1|TRBJ2-7|TRBD2
CSVDTGGSYEQYF
TGCAGCGTTGATACGGGGGGATCCTACGAGCAGTACTTC
>medium-sized|TRBV2|TRBJ1-1|.
CASSDPSQLAFF
TGTGCCAGCAGTGACCCCAGTCAGCTGGCTTTCTTT
>.|TRBV19|TRBJ2-2|.
CANSLGPAGELFF
TGTGCCAATAGTCTGGGGCCGGCCGGGGAGCTGTTTTTT
>large|TRBV2|TRBJ1-4|.
CASSESGERANEKLFF
TGTGCCAGCAGTGAGTCCGGGGAAAGAGCTAATGAAAAACTGTTTTTT
>medium-sized|TRBV25-1|TRBJ1-1|.
CASSELLGAEAFF
TGTGCCAGCAGTGAATTGCTAGGGGCTGAAGCTTTCTTT
>.|TRBV29-1|TRBJ1-5|.
CSVGGDTDQPQHF
TGCAGCGTTGGCGGGGACACGGATCAGCCCCAGCATTTT
>few|TRBV30|TRBJ2-2|.
CAWSPQGFTGELFF
TGTGCCTGGAGTCCTCAGGGGTTCACCGGGGAGCTGTTTTTT
>large|TRBV3-1|TRBJ2-3|.
CASSHLEAESTDTQYF
TGTGCCAGCAGCCACCTCGAAGCGGAGAGCACAGATACGCAGTATTTT
>few|TRBV28|TRBJ1-1|.
CASSPRQDLNTEAFF
TGTGCCAGCAGTCCGAGACAGGACCTCAACACTGAAGCTTTCTTT
>large|TRBV5-4|TRBJ2-1|.
CASSYGPAGNEQFF
TGTGCCAGCAGCTATGGGCCTGCGGGCAATGAGCAGTTCTTC
>.|TRBV12-3/TRBV12-4|TRBJ1-1|.
CASSPQLYTEAFF
TGTGCCAGCAGTCCGCAGTTGTACACTGAAGCTTTCTTT
>medium-sized|TRBV7-9|TRBJ1-2|.
CASDYSGYTF
TGTGCCAGCGATTACTCTGGCTACACCTTC
>medium-sized|TRBV24-1|TRBJ2-1|.
CATSDFRDSGEQFF
TGTGCCACCAGTGATTTTCGGGACTCCGGTGAGCAGTTCTTC
>few|TRBV27|TRBJ1-4|TRBD1
CASSSGQGVEKLFF
TGTGCCAGCAGTTCGGGACAGGGGGTTGAAAAACTGTTTTTT
>few|TRBV30|TRBJ1-5|.
CAWSSGSDNQPQHF
TGTGCCTGGAGTTCGGGCAGCGACAATCAGCCCCAGCATTTT
>large|TRBV9|TRBJ1-4|TRBD1
CASSPGQGTEKLFF
TGTGCCAGCAGCCCGGGACAGGGCACTGAAAAACTGTTTTTT
>medium-sized|TRBV7-2|TRBJ2-3|.
CASSSDGTDTQYF
TGTGCCAGCAGCTCCGACGGGACAGATACGCAGTATTTT
>few|TRBV20-1|TRBJ2-7|.
CSARDLTGSSYEQYF
TGCAGTGCTAGAGATTTGACGGGGAGCTCCTACGAGCAGTACTTC
>medium-sized|TRBV19|TRBJ1-1|.
CASSISGTNTEAFF
TGTGCCAGTAGTATCTCGGGCACGAACACTGAAGCTTTCTTT
>large|TRBV5-4|TRBJ2-6|.
CASSLETISGANVLTF
TGTGCCAGCAGCCTGGAAACTATCTCTGGGGCCAACGTCCTGACTTTC
>medium-sized|TRBV25-1|TRBJ2-7|.
CASSESPYEQYF
TGTGCCAGCAGTGAATCCCCCTACGAGCAGTACTTC
>medium-sized|TRBV19|TRBJ2-7|.
CAISRQQLCAYEQYF
TGTGCTATCAGTAGACAACAGCTATGTGCCTACGAGCAGTACTTC